What follows describes a single T cell receptor beta chain. The antigen remains unidentified. From germline, CDR1 is SGHNT and CDR2 YYREEE (reference sequence). This CDR3 is built from 14 residues. Trimming cost V 3 bases and J 2 bases, with 11 bases left between them. This record belongs to a study of T cell responses to AZD1222 COVID-19 vaccine. Using immunoSEQ multiplex PCR, the repertoire was profiled, and TCRdb retains in-frame clones only, with some absent. The table lists around 130,000 clones, 80% to 95% of them singletons. Study-level findings and limits: As reported, nearly half of all spike-specific TCRs target variant regions that are unmutated. White British ancestry dominated among donors, who included more females, and clonal diversity was possibly underestimated. CD4 TCRs covered the whole spike, strongest at regions 160-218 and 743-854. Baseline serology detected seropositivity in only six or seven AZD1222 recipients.

The source was peripheral blood, collected on day 0 of AZD1222 vaccination. The TCR originated in an adult in good health. The chain combines TRBV5-4 with TRBJ2-5; D remains unclear. The CDR3 region has the DNA TGTGCCAGCAGCTCATCAGGAACACAAGAGACCCAGTACTTC. Its translation: CASSSSGTQETQYF.